In its sample, the clone carrying this TCR beta chain was seen many times. Its target is not known. This sample is drawn from a study of CD8 T cells in ankylosing spondylitis. Trimming left V 2 bases short and J 8 bases short, with 10 bases between. The CDR3 contains 12 residues. Per the germline V gene, CDR1 is SQVTM and CDR2 is ANQGSEA. As the method for making TCR beta libraries, quantitative 5'-RACE with molecular barcodes was used. TCRdb independently ran MiXCR on the 5' RACE reads; one entry per CDR3 protein. The table shows around 220,000 distinct CDR3 sequences, with 10% occurring only once. Study findings and constraints: Apparently characteristic of ankylosing spondylitis blood was a TCR beta motif (eight highly homologous variants). Earlier reports found some motif variants in synovial fluid and blood in reactive arthritis. Matched ankylosing spondylitis synovial fluid reportedly contained a significantly enriched population of disease-linked clones.

The V gene is TRBV29-1, the J gene TRBJ2-1; D remains unclear. The sequencing input was blood, either unsorted or a sorted T cell fraction (not recorded which). The receptor's source is a male donor with ankylosing spondylitis or in good health (not recorded which). Here the CDR3 reads CSVETFGDEQFF. CDR3 in DNA: TGCAGCGTTGAAACCTTTGGGGATGAGCAGTTCTTC.